This T cell receptor beta chain was documented in a study of T cells in Graves' hyperthyroidism and ophthalmopathy (dated by TCRdb to between 2018 and 2020). The study in broad terms: Peripheral blood samples were taken at initial diagnosis, before any treatment was given. After sampling, hyperthyroidism patients received methimazole starting at 30 mg daily, and ophthalmopathy patients received high-dose intravenous methylprednisolone. A discovery cohort of fewer than 110 patients, about 43 with Graves' ophthalmopathy and roughly 59 with stable Graves' hyperthyroidism, was used to find distinguishing TCR V-J signatures. Prospective prediction of ophthalmopathy was tested in an independent validation cohort consisting of fewer than 20 hyperthyroidism patients and some 17 patients who later progressed to ophthalmopathy. The approximately 98 discovery patients were randomly divided into training and test sets at a 7:3 ratio. In roughly six Graves' hyperthyroidism patients, the study also compared T-cell repertoires from thyroid tissue with T-cell repertoires from blood. The paper reports TCR Vbeta CDR3 sequencing of 140 or so peripheral blood samples: approximately 41 ophthalmopathy, 70 to 85 hyperthyroidism and around 17 progressor patients. General conclusions and limits of the study: A 13 V-J signature model separated ophthalmopathy from stable hyperthyroidism, with approximately 87% sensitivity and roughly 84% specificity in cross-validation and 80%/75% in testing. In validation, the model predicted progression to ophthalmopathy a median of roughly 6.2 months before onset, with about 70% sensitivity and almost 75% specificity. No statistical method was used to fix the sample size in advance, and group allocation was not hidden from the investigators. Most expanded thyroid clonotypes (frequency above 0.001) were also detected in blood, a finding suggesting that blood repertoires may reflect thyroid immune responses.

Amplification of TCR beta CDR3 regions was carried out from RNA transcripts. A first-round RT-PCR of the TCR CDR3 used the HTBI primer set with the Qiagen OneStep RT-PCR kit. Libraries were constructed in a second round of multiplex PCR, after which size selection and purification were performed. Paired-end sequencing of the libraries was performed with 100 bp reads on an Illumina HiSeq2000. The authors processed their data as follows. SOAPnuke was used to process the raw data, with reads discarded if the reads contained adapters or uncalled bases, had a mean Phred below 15, or lacked an exact constant-primer or identifier match. High-quality paired reads were merged using COPE v1.2.5, and each unique nucleotide sequence was defined as a clonotype. MiTCR v1.1 was used to align the clonotypes against IMGT TRBV, TRBD and TRBJ reference segments. The analysis included only V-J combinations with a frequency above 0.0001, which together covered over 98% of the repertoires. The TCS score was defined as F50 (clonal expansion) divided by E x V (chaos), with BLOSUM62-based TCRdist calculated between CDR3 peptides within each V-J. Welch's t-statistics and random forest reduced 500 to 650 V-J features to fewer than 15, which were used in a naive Bayes classifier (R e1071). TCRdb reanalyzed the raw reads on its own, using fastp at Q25 for trimming and MiXCR for clone calling, and kept in-frame beta chains. Every distinct CDR3 protein forms one entry, paired with its most common genes and DNA. TCRdb's processing, not the study's, gives the V and J calls here. The sample includes hundreds of thousands of distinct CDR3 sequences, with approximately 15% observed a single time. The ten largest clones add up to roughly 25% of the sample.

Stable Graves' hyperthyroidism was defined as the absence of progression to ophthalmopathy over 18 months of follow-up. Hyperthyroidism patients were newly diagnosed, with disease duration under 2 months, and aged 18 to 65 years. Any patient with an uncontrolled infection, another autoimmune disease, pregnancy or lactation was excluded. Diagnoses relied on clinical symptoms, serum thyroxine and TRAb, thyroid ultrasound and orbital computed tomography. PBMCs were isolated from 10 ml of fresh peripheral blood by Ficoll-Paque density gradient centrifugation. Trizol reagent was used to extract total RNA, and RNA quality was then checked on an Agilent 2100 Bioanalyzer. This clonotype has just a few counts. Its recognized antigen is unknown. Per-base quality was not reported, and no clone a single base away is much larger than it. The sample was blood. The sequence was obtained from a woman in her thirties with Graves' hyperthyroidism.

The encoded CDR3 is CSVEDRDGQETQYF. Read as DNA, the sequence is TGCAGCGTTGAAGATCGTGATGGCCAAGAGACCCAGTACTTC. The rearrangement joined TRBV29-1 to TRBJ2-5; the D gene assignment is ambiguous. The germline V gene specifies SQVTM as CDR1 and ANQGSEA as CDR2. The germline ends are 9 bases apart after V is trimmed by 0 bases and J by 1 base. The CDR3, from cysteine to phenylalanine, totals 14 residues. Only the CDR3 DNA stays, 42 bases, in frame from base 1.